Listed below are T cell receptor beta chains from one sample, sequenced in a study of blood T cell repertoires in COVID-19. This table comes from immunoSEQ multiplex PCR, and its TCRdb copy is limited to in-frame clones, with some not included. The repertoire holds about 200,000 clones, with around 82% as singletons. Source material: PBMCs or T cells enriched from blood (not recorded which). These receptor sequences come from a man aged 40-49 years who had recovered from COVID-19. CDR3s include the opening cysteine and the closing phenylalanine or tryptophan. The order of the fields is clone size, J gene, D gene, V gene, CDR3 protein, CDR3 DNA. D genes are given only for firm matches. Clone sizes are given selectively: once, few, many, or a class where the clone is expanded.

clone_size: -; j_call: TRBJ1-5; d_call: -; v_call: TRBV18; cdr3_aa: CASSTGENQPQHF; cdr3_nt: TGTGCCAGCTCAACCGGGGAAAACCAGCCCCAGCATTTT
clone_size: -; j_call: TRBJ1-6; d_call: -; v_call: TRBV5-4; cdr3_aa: CASSLGGGNSPLHF; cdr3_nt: TGTGCCAGCAGCTTGGGGGGAGGCAATTCACCCCTCCACTTT
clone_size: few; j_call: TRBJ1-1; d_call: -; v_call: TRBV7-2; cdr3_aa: CASSLDYSGTEAFF; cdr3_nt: TGTGCCAGCAGCTTAGATTACAGTGGCACTGAAGCTTTCTTT
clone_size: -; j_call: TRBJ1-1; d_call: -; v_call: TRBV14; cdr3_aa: CASSHLMGGTRPTEAFF; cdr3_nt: TGTGCCAGCAGCCACCTCATGGGGGGGACCCGCCCCACTGAAGCTTTCTTT
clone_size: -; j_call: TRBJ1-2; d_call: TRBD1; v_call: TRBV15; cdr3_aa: CATSRETGDYGYTF; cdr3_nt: TGTGCCACCAGCAGAGAAACAGGGGACTATGGCTACACCTTC
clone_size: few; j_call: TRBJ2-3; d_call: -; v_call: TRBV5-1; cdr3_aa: CASSLELPSTDTQYF; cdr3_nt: TGCGCCAGCAGCTTGGAACTACCAAGCACAGATACGCAGTATTTT
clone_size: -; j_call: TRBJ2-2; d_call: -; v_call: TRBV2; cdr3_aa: CASSEAREVGLFF; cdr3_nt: TGTGCCAGCAGTGAAGCCCGCGAGGTGGGGCTGTTTTTT
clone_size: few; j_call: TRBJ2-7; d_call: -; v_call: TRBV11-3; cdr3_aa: CASSSNSGHEQYF; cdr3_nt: TGTGCCAGCAGCTCCAACTCAGGGCACGAGCAGTACTTC
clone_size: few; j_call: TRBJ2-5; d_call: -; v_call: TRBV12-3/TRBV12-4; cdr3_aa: CASRIRLETQYF; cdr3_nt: TGTGCCAGCAGAATCCGTTTGGAGACCCAGTACTTC
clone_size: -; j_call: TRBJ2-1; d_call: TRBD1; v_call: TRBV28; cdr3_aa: CASKSRRQGMFYNEQFF; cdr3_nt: TGTGCCAGCAAAAGTCGGAGACAGGGAATGTTCTACAATGAGCAGTTCTTC
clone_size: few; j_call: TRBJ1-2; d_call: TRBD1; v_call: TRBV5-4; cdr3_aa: CASSLNRGNYGYTF; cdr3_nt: TGTGCCAGCAGCCTGAACAGGGGAAACTATGGCTACACCTTC
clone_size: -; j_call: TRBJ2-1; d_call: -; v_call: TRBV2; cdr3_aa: CASTISVSYNEQFF; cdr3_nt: TGTGCCAGCACAATATCGGTCTCCTACAATGAGCAGTTCTTC
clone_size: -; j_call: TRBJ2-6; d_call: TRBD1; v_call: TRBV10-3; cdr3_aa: CAISGGTGGANVLTF; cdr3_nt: TGTGCCATCAGTGGCGGGACAGGGGGGGCCAACGTCCTGACTTTC
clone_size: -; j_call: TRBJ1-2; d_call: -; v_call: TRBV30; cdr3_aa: CAWIGRLPYGYTF; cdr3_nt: TGTGCCTGGATCGGCAGGCTCCCCTATGGCTACACCTTC
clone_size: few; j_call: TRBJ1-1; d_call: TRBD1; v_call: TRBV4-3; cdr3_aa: CASSRGQAITEAFF; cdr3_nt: TGCGCCAGCAGCCGAGGACAGGCGATCACTGAAGCTTTCTTT
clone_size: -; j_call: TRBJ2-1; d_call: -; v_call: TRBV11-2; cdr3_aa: CASSRDRSSYNEQFF; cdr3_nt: TGTGCCAGCAGCCGTGACAGAAGCTCCTACAATGAGCAGTTCTTC
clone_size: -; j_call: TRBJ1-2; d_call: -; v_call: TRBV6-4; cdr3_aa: CASSSSVTGLGYGYTF; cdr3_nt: TGTGCCAGCAGTTCTTCAGTTACAGGGCTTGGCTATGGCTACACCTTC
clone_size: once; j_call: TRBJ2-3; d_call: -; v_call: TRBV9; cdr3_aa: CASSDLADTQYF; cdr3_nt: TGTGCCAGCAGCGATCTCGCAGATACGCAGTATTTT
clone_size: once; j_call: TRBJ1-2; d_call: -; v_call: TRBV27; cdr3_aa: CASSRSPELTYGYTF; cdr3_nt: TGTGCCAGCAGTCGCTCTCCGGAACTGACATATGGCTACACCTTC
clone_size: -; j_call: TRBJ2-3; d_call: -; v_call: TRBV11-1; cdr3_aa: CASSSSLLGDTQYF; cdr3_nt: TGTGCCAGCAGCTCCTCCCTACTAGGAGATACGCAGTATTTT
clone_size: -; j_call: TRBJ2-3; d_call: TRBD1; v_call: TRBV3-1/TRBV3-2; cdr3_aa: CASSLKPGTGGLLDTQYF; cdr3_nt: TGTGCCAGCAGTCTGAAACCCGGGACAGGGGGCTTATTGGATACGCAGTATTTT
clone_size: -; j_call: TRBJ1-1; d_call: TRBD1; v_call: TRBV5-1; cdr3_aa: CASSRGQGTEAFF; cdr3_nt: TGCGCCAGCAGCAGAGGACAGGGCACTGAAGCTTTCTTT
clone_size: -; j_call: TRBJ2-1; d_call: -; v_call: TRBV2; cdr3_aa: CASNRNYNEQFF; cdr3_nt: TGTGCCTCGAACAGAAATTACAATGAGCAGTTCTTC